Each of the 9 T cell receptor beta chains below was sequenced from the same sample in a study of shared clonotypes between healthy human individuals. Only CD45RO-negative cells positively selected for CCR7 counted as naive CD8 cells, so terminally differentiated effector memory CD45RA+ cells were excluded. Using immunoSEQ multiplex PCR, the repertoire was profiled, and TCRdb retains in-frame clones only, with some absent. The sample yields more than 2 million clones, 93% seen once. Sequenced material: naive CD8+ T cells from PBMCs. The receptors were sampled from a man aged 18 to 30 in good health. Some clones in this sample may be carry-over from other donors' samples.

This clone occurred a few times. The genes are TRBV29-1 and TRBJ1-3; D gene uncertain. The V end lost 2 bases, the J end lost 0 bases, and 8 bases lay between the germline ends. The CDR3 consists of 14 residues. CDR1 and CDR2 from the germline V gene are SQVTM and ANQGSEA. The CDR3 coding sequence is TGCAGCGTTGAAACGGAGAGCTCTGGAAACACCATATATTTT. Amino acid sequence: CSVETESSGNTIYF.

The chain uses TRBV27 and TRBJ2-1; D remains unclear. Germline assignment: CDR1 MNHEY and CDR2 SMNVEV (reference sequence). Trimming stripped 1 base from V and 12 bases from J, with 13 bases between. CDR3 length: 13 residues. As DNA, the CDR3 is TGTGCCAGCAGTTTATTTCTTAAAACGGGGCAGTTCTTC. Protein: CASSLFLKTGQFF.

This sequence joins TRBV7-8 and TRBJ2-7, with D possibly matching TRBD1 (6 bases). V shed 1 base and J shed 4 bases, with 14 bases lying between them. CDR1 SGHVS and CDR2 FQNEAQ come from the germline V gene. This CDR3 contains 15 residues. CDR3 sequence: CASSLDFLGAYEQYF. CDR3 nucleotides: TGTGCCAGCAGCTTAGATTTTCTGGGGGCGTACGAGCAGTACTTC.

CDR3 in DNA: TGTGCCAGCGGGCGGGACGGCCCCCTGGACGAGCAGTACTTC. Translating it yields CASGRDGPLDEQYF. This chain uses TRBV27 with TRBJ2-7; a weak D match, TRBD2 (6 bases). The V and J ends lost 8 bases and 5 bases respectively, with 19 bases between them. Looked up from germline, CDR1 is MNHEY and CDR2 is SMNVEV (reference sequence). CDR3 length equals 14 residues.

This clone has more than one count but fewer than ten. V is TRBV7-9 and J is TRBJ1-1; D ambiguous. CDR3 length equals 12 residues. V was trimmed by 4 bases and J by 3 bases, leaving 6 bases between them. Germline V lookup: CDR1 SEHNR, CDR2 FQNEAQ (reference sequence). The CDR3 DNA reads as TGTGCCAGCAGCTCGTGGGACACTGAAGCTTTCTTT. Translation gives CASSSWDTEAFF.

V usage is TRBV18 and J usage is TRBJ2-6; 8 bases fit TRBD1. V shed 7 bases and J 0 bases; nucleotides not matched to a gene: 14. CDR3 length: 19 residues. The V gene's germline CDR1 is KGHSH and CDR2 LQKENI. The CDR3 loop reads CASLKDGTGALSGANVLTF. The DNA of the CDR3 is TGTGCCAGCTTAAAAGACGGGACAGGCGCTCTCTCTGGGGCCAACGTCCTGACTTTC.

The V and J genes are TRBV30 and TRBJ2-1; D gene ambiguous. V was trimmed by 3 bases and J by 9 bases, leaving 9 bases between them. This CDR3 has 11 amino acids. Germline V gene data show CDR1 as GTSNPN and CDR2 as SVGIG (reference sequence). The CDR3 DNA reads TGTGCCTGGAGCCCAGCCGGTGAGCAGTTCTTC. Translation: CAWSPAGEQFF.

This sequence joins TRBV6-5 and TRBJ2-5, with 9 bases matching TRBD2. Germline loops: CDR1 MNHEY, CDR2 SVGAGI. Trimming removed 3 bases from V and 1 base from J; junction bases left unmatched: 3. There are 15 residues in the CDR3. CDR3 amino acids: CASSYSSGTQETQYF. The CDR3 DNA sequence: TGTGCCAGCAGTTATTCTAGCGGGACCCAAGAGACCCAGTACTTC.

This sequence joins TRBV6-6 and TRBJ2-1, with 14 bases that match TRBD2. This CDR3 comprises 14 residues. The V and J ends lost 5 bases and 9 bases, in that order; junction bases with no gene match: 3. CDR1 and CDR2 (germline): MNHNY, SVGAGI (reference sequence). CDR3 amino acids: CASSAGTSGSEQFF. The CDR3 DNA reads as TGTGCCAGCAGTGCCGGGACTAGCGGGAGTGAGCAGTTCTTC.